This TCR beta chain was captured by sequencing in a study of shared clonotypes between healthy human individuals. Whole-study context: There were three CD4 naive, three CD4 memory, two CD8 naive and one CD8 memory plates per donor. Findings and limits, study-wide: For naive CD4 cells, roughly 5.5% of clonotypes were shared across a few donors. Although depth was large, rarefaction showed that sequencing of the sorted subsets was incomplete. In contrast to clonotypes shared by all four donors, non-shared clonotypes had lower generation probabilities.

Remarks on this clone: Its target is unknown.

Clones were read by immunoSEQ multiplex PCR, and TCRdb kept only the in-frame ones, dropping some. The sample yields 2.3 million or so clones, more than 80% seen once. The CDR3 is 13 amino acids. Deletions cut 1 base from V and 8 bases from J, with 11 bases between. From germline, CDR1 is MGHRA and CDR2 YSYEKL. The chain has TRBV4-1 and TRBJ1-2; D not certain. This clonotype was obtained from a man younger than 35 in good health. Some clones in this sample may be carry-over from other donors' samples. Source material: naive CD4+ T cells from PBMCs. As to subset: CD45RA+ positively selected. The CDR3 coding sequence is TGCGCCAGCAGCCAAGGGGAAGGCTCGGGCTACACCTTC. Protein product: CASSQGEGSGYTF.